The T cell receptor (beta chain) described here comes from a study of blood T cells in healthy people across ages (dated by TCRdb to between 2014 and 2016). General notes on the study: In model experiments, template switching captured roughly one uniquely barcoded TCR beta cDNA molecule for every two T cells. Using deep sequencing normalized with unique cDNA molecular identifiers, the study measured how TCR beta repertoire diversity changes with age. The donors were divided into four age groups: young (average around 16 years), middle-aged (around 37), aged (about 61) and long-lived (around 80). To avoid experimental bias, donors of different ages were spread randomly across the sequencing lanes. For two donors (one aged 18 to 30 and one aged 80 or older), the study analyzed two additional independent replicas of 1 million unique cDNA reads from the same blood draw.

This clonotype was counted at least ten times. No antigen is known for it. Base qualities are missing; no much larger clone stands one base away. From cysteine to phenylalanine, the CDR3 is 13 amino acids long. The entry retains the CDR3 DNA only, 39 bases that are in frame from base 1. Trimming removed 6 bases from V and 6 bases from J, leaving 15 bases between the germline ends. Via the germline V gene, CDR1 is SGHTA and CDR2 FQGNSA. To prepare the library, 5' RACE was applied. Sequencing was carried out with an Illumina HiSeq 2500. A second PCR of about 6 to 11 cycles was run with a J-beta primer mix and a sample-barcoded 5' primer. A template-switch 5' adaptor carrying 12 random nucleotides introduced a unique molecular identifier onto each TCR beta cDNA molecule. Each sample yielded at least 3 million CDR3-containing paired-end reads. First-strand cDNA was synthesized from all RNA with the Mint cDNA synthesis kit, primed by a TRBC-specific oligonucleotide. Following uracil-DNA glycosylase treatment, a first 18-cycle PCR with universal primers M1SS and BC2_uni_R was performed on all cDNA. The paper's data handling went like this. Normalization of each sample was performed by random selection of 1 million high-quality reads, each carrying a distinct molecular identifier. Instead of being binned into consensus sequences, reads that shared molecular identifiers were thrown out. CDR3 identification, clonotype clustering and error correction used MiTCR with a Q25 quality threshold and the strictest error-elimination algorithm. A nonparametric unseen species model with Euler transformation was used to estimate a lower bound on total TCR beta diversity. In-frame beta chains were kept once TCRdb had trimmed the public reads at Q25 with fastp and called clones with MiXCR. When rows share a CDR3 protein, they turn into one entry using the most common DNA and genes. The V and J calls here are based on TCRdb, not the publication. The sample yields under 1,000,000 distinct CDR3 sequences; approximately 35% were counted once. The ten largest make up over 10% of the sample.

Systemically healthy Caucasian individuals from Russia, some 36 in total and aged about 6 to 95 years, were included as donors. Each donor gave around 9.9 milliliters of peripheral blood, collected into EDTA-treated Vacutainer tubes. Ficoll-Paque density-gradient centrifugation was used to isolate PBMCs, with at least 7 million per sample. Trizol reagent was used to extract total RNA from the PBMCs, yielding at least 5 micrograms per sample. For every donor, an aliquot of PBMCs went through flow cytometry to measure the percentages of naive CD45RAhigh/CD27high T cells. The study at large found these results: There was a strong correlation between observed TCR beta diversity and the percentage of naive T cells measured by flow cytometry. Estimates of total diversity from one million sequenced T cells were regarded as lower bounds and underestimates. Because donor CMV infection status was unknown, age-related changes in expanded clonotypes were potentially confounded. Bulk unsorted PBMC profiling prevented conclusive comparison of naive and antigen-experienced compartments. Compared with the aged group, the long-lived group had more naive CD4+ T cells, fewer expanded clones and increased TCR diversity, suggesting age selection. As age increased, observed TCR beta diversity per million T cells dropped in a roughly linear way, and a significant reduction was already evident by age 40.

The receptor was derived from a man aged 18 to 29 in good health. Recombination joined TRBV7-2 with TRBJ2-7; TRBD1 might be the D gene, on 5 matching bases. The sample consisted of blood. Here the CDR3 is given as CASSSITRGEQYF. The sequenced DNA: TGTGCCAGCAGTTCGATCACAAGGGGCGAGCAGTACTTC.